Below, 16 T cell receptor beta chains from the same sample are listed, as sequenced in a study of CD8 T cells in Susac syndrome. It was with random hexamers that about 0.45 to 1 ug RNA was reverse transcribed. TCRdb ran MiXCR on the immunoSEQ multiplex PCR reads and lists one entry per CDR3 protein. Counted here are around 130,000 distinct CDR3 sequences, 91% occurring once; the ten biggest clones make up 0.2% to 0.25%. Specimen: CD8+ T cells from PBMCs. These receptors all stem from a human donor with multiple sclerosis.

The chain uses TRBV12-3 or TRBV12-4 and TRBJ2-5, with TRBD2 matching 7 bases. Trimming took 5 bases from V and 5 from J; bases not matched to a gene: 14. The CDR3 totals 16 residues. The CDR3 nucleotides read TGTGCCAGCAGTCTCGCGTGGGCGGGAGAAAGGGAGACCCAGTACTTC. Translating gives CASSLAWAGERETQYF.

The chain combines TRBV20-1 with TRBJ2-1; D assignment may be TRBD1 or TRBD2 (6 bases each). V was shortened by 6 bases and J by 5 bases, with 14 bases between the two germline ends. This CDR3 spans 13 amino acids. Per the germline V gene, CDR1 is DFQATT and CDR2 is SNEGSKA (reference sequence). This CDR3 reads CSARGLHDNEQFF. The CDR3 DNA is TGCAGTGCCAGGGGACTCCATGACAATGAGCAGTTCTTC.

A note on this clonotype: The junction departs from the called germline gene at one end, perhaps through a read error. CDR3 coding DNA: TGTGCCAGCAGCCTCTATTCCTCCGAGCAGTACTTC. This codes for CASSLYSSEQYF. V usage is TRBV3-1 and J usage is TRBJ2-7; D uncertain. Germline V lookup: CDR1 LGHDT, CDR2 YNNKEL (reference sequence). This CDR3 is 12 amino acids long.

V usage is TRBV6-2 or TRBV6-3 and J usage is TRBJ2-1, with 7 bases aligning to TRBD1. The CDR3 runs 14 residues. Germline V gene data show CDR1 as MNHEY and CDR2 as SVGEGT. The V gene end was trimmed by 6 bases and the J gene end by 2 bases; junction bases not matched to a gene: 4. DNA for the CDR3: TGTGCCAGCAGGTTACAGGGGCCCTACAATGAGCAGTTCTTC. Encoded protein: CASRLQGPYNEQFF.

J is TRBJ1-2 and V is TRBV3-1; 8 bases line up with TRBD1. CDR1 is LGHDT, CDR2 YNNKEL, per germline (reference sequence). Trimming at V came to 1 base and at J to 5 bases, leaving 9 bases not matched to a gene. The CDR3 runs to 16 residues. The CDR3 spells CASSQVAGQAIYGYTF. The CDR3 bases are TGTGCCAGCAGCCAAGTAGCGGGACAGGCGATATATGGCTACACCTTC.

The chain has TRBV13 and TRBJ2-7, with D uncertain. CDR3 length: 13 amino acids. With 0 bases removed from V and 4 bases from J, the gap between germline ends came to 7 bases. From germline, CDR1 is PRHDT and CDR2 FYEKMQ (reference sequence). DNA for the CDR3: TGTGCCAGCAGCTTAGGGCTAGGTTACGAGCAGTACTTC. This translates into CASSLGLGYEQYF. Full variable domain (outside the CDR3, taken from reference TRBV13 and TRBJ2-7): AAGVIQSPRHLIKEKRETATLKCYPIPRHDTVYWYQQGPGQDPQFLISFYEKMQSDKGSIPDRFSAQQFSDYHSELNMSSLELGDSALYFCASSLGLGYEQYFGPGTRLTVT.

The chain couples TRBV3-1 to TRBJ2-7; D is perhaps TRBD2 (7 bases). Germline CDR1 reads LGHDT; CDR2 reads YNNKEL (reference sequence). CDR3 length: 17 amino acids. Trimming shortened V by 0 bases and J by 7 bases, and 22 bases separated the two germline ends. The CDR3 DNA reads as TGTGCCAGCAGCCAAGAGGCGTCGGGGGGCGCATATCAGGAGCAGTACTTC. The encoded protein is CASSQEASGGAYQEQYF.

The CDR3 bases are TGTGCCAGCAGCTTCGGACTGGACGGAGGTCACCTCCACTTT. The encoded protein is CASSFGLDGGHLHF. The chain employs TRBV5-6 and TRBJ1-6; D not resolved. V dropped 2 bases and J dropped 15 bases, with 18 bases sitting between them. The CDR3 has 14 residues. The germline V gene encodes CDR1 SGHDT and CDR2 YYEEEE.

This chain connects TRBV4-1 to TRBJ2-1, with D tentatively TRBD1 (6 bases). The CDR3 contains 13 residues. V was cut by 3 bases and J by 10 bases, with 13 bases left in between. Looked up from germline, CDR1 is MGHRA and CDR2 is YSYEKL. DNA of the CDR3: TGCGCCAGCAGCCACTCAGGGGAGCTAGAGCAGTTCTTC. This sequence encodes CASSHSGELEQFF.

The V and J genes are TRBV6-5 and TRBJ2-5, with TRBD2 matching 11 bases. With V trimmed by 2 bases and J by 5 bases, 4 bases remained unmatched. The CDR3 runs to 15 residues. Germline V lookup: CDR1 MNHEY, CDR2 SVGAGI. CDR3 DNA sequence: TGTGCCAGCAGTTACCAGACTAGCGGGAAGGAGACCCAGTACTTC. Translated: CASSYQTSGKETQYF.

V is TRBV30 and J is TRBJ1-1, with unresolved D. Germline V gene sequence: CDR1 GTSNPN, CDR2 SVGIG (reference sequence). The V end was cut by 3 bases, the J end by 6 bases, with 14 bases between. This CDR3 has 13 amino acids. Written as DNA, the CDR3 is TGTGCCTGGAGCCCACGGAGCAGCGCTGAAGCTTTCTTT. Translating gives CAWSPRSSAEAFF.

The chain couples TRBV7-2 to TRBJ2-7; 10 nucleotides line up with TRBD1. Germline trimming cut 2 bases from V and 3 bases from J; bases unmatched to any gene: 4. CDR1 SGHTA and CDR2 FQGNSA come from the germline V gene. The CDR3 is 15 residues long. In nucleotides, the CDR3 is TGTGCCAGCAGCTTACCGGACAGGGGGAGCTACGAGCAGTACTTC. Translation: CASSLPDRGSYEQYF.

The genes are TRBV11-1 and TRBJ2-5; TRBD2 is a possible D gene (5 bases). The germline CDR1 and CDR2 sequences are SGHAT and FQDESV (reference sequence). V shed 3 bases and J shed 0 bases, with 11 bases lying between them. CDR3 length: 15 residues. CDR3 residues: CASSFVGLNQETQYF. CDR3 nucleotides: TGTGCCAGCAGCTTCGTTGGACTGAACCAAGAGACCCAGTACTTC.

The chain couples TRBV7-8 to TRBJ2-4; the match to TRBD1 covers 10 bases. The CDR3 contains 14 residues. The trim removed 4 bases at V and 5 bases at J, leaving 2 bases unmatched. Germline V gene data show CDR1 as SGHVS and CDR2 as FQNEAQ. CDR3 nucleotide sequence: TGTGCCAGCAGCTCAGGGACAGGGGAAAACATTCAGTACTTC. Residues: CASSSGTGENIQYF.

The chain joins TRBV6-5 to TRBJ2-2; D is unclear. Trimming took 0 bases from V and 0 from J, leaving 11 bases between them. Germline V CDR1 and CDR2: MNHEY, SVGAGI. The CDR3 runs 17 residues. The CDR3, as DNA: TGTGCCAGCAGTTACTCGGAGACGGGCGCGAACACCGGGGAGCTGTTTTTT. Protein product: CASSYSETGANTGELFF.

The rearrangement uses TRBV4-3 and TRBJ2-7; possibly TRBD2 for D (5 bases). This CDR3 is built from 15 residues. Trimming pared 1 base from V and 0 bases from J, leaving 10 bases between. Looked up from germline, CDR1 is LGHNA and CDR2 is YSLEER. The CDR3 here is CASSQGAESSYEQYF. CDR3 in DNA: TGCGCCAGCAGCCAAGGAGCGGAGAGCTCCTACGAGCAGTACTTC.